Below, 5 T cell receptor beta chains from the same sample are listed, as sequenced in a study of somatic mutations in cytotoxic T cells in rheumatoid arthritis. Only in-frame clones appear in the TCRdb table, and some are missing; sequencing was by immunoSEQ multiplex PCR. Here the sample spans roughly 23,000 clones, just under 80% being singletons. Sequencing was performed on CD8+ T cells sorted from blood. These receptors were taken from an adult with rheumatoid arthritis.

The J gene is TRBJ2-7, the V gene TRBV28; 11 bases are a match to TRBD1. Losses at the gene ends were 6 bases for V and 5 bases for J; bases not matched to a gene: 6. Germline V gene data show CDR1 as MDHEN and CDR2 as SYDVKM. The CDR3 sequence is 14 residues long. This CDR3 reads CASRRTGGINEQYF. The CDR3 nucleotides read TGTGCCAGCAGGCGGACAGGGGGCATAAACGAGCAGTACTTC. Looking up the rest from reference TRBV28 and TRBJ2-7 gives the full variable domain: DVKVTQSSRYLVKRTGEKVFLECVQDMDHENMFWYRQDPGLGLRLIYFSYDVKMKEKGDIPEGYSVSREKKERFSLILESASTNQTSMYLCASRRTGGINEQYFGPGTRLTVT.

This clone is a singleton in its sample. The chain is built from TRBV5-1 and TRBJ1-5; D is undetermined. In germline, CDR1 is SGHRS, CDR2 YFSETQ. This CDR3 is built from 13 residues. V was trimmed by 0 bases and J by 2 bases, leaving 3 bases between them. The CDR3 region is CASSLVGNQPQHF. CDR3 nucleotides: TGCGCCAGCAGCTTGGTTGGCAATCAGCCCCAGCATTTT.

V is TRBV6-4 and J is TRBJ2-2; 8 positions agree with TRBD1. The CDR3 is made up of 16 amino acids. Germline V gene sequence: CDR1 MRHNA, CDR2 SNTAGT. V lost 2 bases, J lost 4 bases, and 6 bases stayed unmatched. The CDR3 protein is CASSDGTGGTTGELFF. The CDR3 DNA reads TGTGCCAGCAGTGACGGTACAGGGGGGACCACCGGGGAGCTGTTTTTT.

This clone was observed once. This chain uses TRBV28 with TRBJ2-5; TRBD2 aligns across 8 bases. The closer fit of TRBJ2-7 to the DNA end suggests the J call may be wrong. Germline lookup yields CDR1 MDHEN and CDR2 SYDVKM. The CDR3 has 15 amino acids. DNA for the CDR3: TGTGCCAGCAGTCCTCGGGGCGGGAGGTACTACGAGCAGTACTTC. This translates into CASSPRGGRYYEQYF.

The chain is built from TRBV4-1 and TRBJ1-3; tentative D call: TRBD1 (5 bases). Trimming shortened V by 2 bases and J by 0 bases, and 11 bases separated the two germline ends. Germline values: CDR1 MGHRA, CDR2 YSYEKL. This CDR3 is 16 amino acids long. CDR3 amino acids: CASSQYPGSSGNTIYF. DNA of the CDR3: TGCGCCAGCAGCCAATACCCAGGGAGCTCTGGAAACACCATATATTTT.